This TCR beta chain was documented in a study of CD8+CD57+ T cells in acquired aplastic anemia. Notes on the study in general: The same twenty-nine CD8+ CDR3 sequences occurred in patients and in controls. Controls and patients did not differ significantly in CD8+ Simpson's diversity.

This clonotype was seen ten or more times. Its antigen is undetermined. TCR beta VDJ and CDR3 were profiled, and genomic DNA was the template. TCRdb re-analysed the reads in MiXCR, keeping a single row per CDR3 protein. The table lists more than 200,000 distinct CDR3 sequences, over 40% of them singletons. By flow cytometry, patients selected for sequencing had shown an expansion of CD8+CD57+ cells. Severe acquired aplastic anemia was diagnosed in all patients. Patient blood was sampled before any therapy had been received. The V gene's germline CDR1 is SEHNR and CDR2 FQNEAQ (reference sequence). The ends were cut back, 2 bases at V and 4 bases at J, with 8 bases in the middle. The CDR3 contains 13 residues.

The chain recombines TRBV7-9 with TRBJ1-1; no clear D gene. The clonotype comes from a human donor with aplastic anemia. The specimen sequenced was sorted CD4+, CD8+, or CD8+CD57+ T cells (not recorded which) from PBMCs. The CDR3 spells CASSLNGVTEAFF. The CDR3 region has the DNA TGTGCCAGCAGCTTAAATGGGGTCACTGAAGCTTTCTTT.